The 4 T cell receptor beta chains below all came from one sample that was sequenced in a study of identical twins. A single record per CDR3 protein comes from TCRdb applying MiXCR to the 5' RACE reads. The sample records a few hundred thousand distinct CDR3 sequences, 9.6% being singletons. A further study also used this sample, focusing on yellow fever vaccine responses in identical twins.

The sample consisted of PBMCs. These receptors all stem from a woman between 18 and 29 years old in good health.

This clonotype was counted at least ten times. CDR3 amino acids: CASSPRGSYNEQFF. CDR3 nucleotide sequence: TGTGCCAGCTCTCCCCGGGGTTCATACAATGAGCAGTTCTTC. The chain couples TRBV27 to TRBJ2-1, with D tentatively TRBD2 (5 bases). Trimming shortened V by 8 bases and J by 4 bases, and 15 bases separated the two germline ends. The length of the CDR3 is 14 residues. The V gene's germline CDR1 is MNHEY and CDR2 SMNVEV (reference sequence).

This clonotype was observed a few times. The CDR3 loop is CASSISTKPYEQYF. In DNA form, the CDR3 reads TGTGCCAGCAGCATTTCGACAAAACCCTACGAGCAGTACTTC. This chain uses TRBV7-9 with TRBJ2-7; D uncertain. Germline values: CDR1 SEHNR, CDR2 FQNEAQ (reference sequence). This CDR3 is 14 amino acids long. V was shortened by 5 bases and J by 2 bases, with 13 bases between the two germline ends.

V is TRBV28 and J is TRBJ1-1; D is perhaps TRBD1 (6 bases). The CDR3 is 16 amino acids. CDR1 and CDR2 (germline): MDHEN, SYDVKM. The V end was cut by 5 bases, the J end by 0 bases, with 16 bases between. CDR3 amino acids: CASSLPPQGMNTEAFF. The CDR3 DNA is TGTGCCAGCAGTCTCCCCCCACAGGGAATGAACACTGAAGCTTTCTTT.

Ten or more counts support this clonotype. As DNA, the CDR3 is TGCGCCAGCAGCTTGGAGCCAGAATTGAATTATGGCTACACCTTC. The encoded protein is CASSLEPELNYGYTF. This sequence joins TRBV5-1 and TRBJ1-2; D gene uncertain. This CDR3 has 15 residues. Trimming removed 0 bases from V and 5 bases from J, with 14 bases in between. Per germline, CDR1 SGHRS and CDR2 YFSETQ.